These T cell receptor beta chains were read from a single sample in a study of CD8 T cells in Susac syndrome. Each CDR3 protein gets one entry after TCRdb re-called the immunoSEQ multiplex PCR reads with MiXCR. The sample records about 250,000 distinct CDR3 sequences, around 95% being singletons. The sample consisted of CD4+ T cells from PBMCs. These receptors all come from a human donor with multiple sclerosis. The CDR3 runs from the conserved cysteine through the conserved F or W. The order of the fields is CDR3 protein, J gene, V gene, clone size, D gene. D genes are given only for firm matches. The size entry is marked missing in some rows and otherwise reads once, few, many or a size class.

CDR3: CASSVSGTGANEQFF; J: TRBJ2-1; V: TRBV9; size: .; D: TRBD1
CDR3: CASSQDRWGLDGYTF; J: TRBJ1-2; V: TRBV3-1; size: .; D: .
CDR3: CAISEPGSTDTQYF; J: TRBJ2-3; V: TRBV10-3; size: .; D: .
CDR3: CASSPRGALAGELFF; J: TRBJ2-2; V: TRBV12-3/TRBV12-4; size: .; D: .
CDR3: CASSIGEAGGNIQYF; J: TRBJ2-4; V: TRBV19; size: .; D: TRBD2
CDR3: CAWSGKQGNQPQHF; J: TRBJ1-5; V: TRBV30; size: .; D: TRBD1
CDR3: CASSIQGAPRGDGYTF; J: TRBJ1-2; V: TRBV19; size: .; D: TRBD1
CDR3: CATSDLRPTKFF; J: TRBJ2-1; V: TRBV24-1; size: .; D: .
CDR3: CASSSRGGELFF; J: TRBJ2-2; V: TRBV9; size: .; D: .
CDR3: CASSFVDRAPYEQYF; J: TRBJ2-7; V: TRBV12-3/TRBV12-4; size: .; D: TRBD1
CDR3: CASSFELAGAAGELFF; J: TRBJ2-2; V: TRBV5-1; size: .; D: TRBD2
CDR3: CASRRDHAAEAFF; J: TRBJ1-1; V: TRBV2; size: .; D: .
CDR3: CSVTSGLNTGELFF; J: TRBJ2-2; V: TRBV29-1; size: once; D: TRBD2
CDR3: CASSLTLFPGQAGGYTF; J: TRBJ1-2; V: TRBV6-2/TRBV6-3; size: .; D: .
CDR3: CASSPTGANTGELFF; J: TRBJ2-2; V: TRBV11-3; size: once; D: TRBD1
CDR3: CSASSPRGRQETQYF; J: TRBJ2-5; V: TRBV20-1; size: .; D: .
CDR3: CASIHRQGSNSNQPQHF; J: TRBJ1-5; V: TRBV19; size: .; D: TRBD1
CDR3: CASTTTSGGRNEQFF; J: TRBJ2-1; V: TRBV27; size: .; D: TRBD2
CDR3: CASSSGWNTEAFF; J: TRBJ1-1; V: TRBV9; size: .; D: .
CDR3: CASSRWGLSNQPQHF; J: TRBJ1-5; V: TRBV5-6; size: .; D: .
CDR3: CASKGGGLYVLTF; J: TRBJ2-6; V: TRBV6-1; size: .; D: .
CDR3: CASSHPRGGQETQYF; J: TRBJ2-5; V: TRBV3-1; size: .; D: TRBD2
CDR3: CAPQGLPETQYF; J: TRBJ2-5; V: TRBV7-8; size: .; D: TRBD2
CDR3: CASSLRSVTYEQYF; J: TRBJ2-7; V: TRBV11-2; size: .; D: .
CDR3: CSASLTGKGTEAFF; J: TRBJ1-1; V: TRBV20-1; size: .; D: .
CDR3: CASSEGAGRRAFF; J: TRBJ1-1; V: TRBV2; size: .; D: .
CDR3: CASSVSGLSYEQYF; J: TRBJ2-7; V: TRBV2; size: .; D: .
CDR3: CASSVGLAGVETQYF; J: TRBJ2-5; V: TRBV25-1; size: .; D: TRBD2
CDR3: CASSPPGGGRETQYF; J: TRBJ2-5; V: TRBV7-9; size: .; D: .
CDR3: CASSQVTYEQYF; J: TRBJ2-7; V: TRBV3-1; size: .; D: .
CDR3: CASNPRGRYEQYF; J: TRBJ2-7; V: TRBV10-2; size: .; D: .
CDR3: CASSIVGSTGELFF; J: TRBJ2-2; V: TRBV19; size: .; D: .
CDR3: CASSQARGQYGYTF; J: TRBJ1-2; V: TRBV4-2; size: once; D: .
CDR3: CATSDPDGDSSWNTQYF; J: TRBJ2-3; V: TRBV24-1; size: .; D: TRBD1
CDR3: CASSQVGTSGVSTDTQYF; J: TRBJ2-3; V: TRBV4-1; size: .; D: TRBD2
CDR3: CSASGDYGYTF; J: TRBJ1-2; V: TRBV20-1; size: .; D: .
CDR3: CASSWTGGSSYEQYF; J: TRBJ2-7; V: TRBV27; size: .; D: TRBD1
CDR3: CASSPPNGPNTEAFF; J: TRBJ1-1; V: TRBV18; size: .; D: .
CDR3: CASSQESMSGANVLTF; J: TRBJ2-6; V: TRBV4-2; size: .; D: .
CDR3: CASGLSTDLTRGYTF; J: TRBJ1-2; V: TRBV12-5; size: .; D: .
CDR3: CASSQVSTGFSNQPQHF; J: TRBJ1-5; V: TRBV4-1; size: .; D: .
CDR3: CSAREGGGVDTQYF; J: TRBJ2-3; V: TRBV20-1; size: .; D: .
CDR3: CAWSEGNYGYTF; J: TRBJ1-2; V: TRBV30; size: once; D: .
CDR3: CASSQRLAGGEYIQYF; J: TRBJ2-4; V: TRBV6-6; size: .; D: TRBD2
CDR3: CASSRVGEGNQPQHF; J: TRBJ1-5; V: TRBV6-6; size: few; D: .
CDR3: CASSQAQGARSYGYTF; J: TRBJ1-2; V: TRBV3-1; size: .; D: TRBD1
CDR3: CASSLRPDAGETQYF; J: TRBJ2-5; V: TRBV28; size: .; D: .
CDR3: CASSWTSSYNEQFF; J: TRBJ2-1; V: TRBV5-1; size: .; D: TRBD2
CDR3: CASRLTGAGTNEKLFF; J: TRBJ1-4; V: TRBV25-1; size: few; D: .
CDR3: CATSRTLGRPGQGSPDTQYF; J: TRBJ2-3; V: TRBV15; size: .; D: TRBD1
CDR3: CSARRGVSYEQYF; J: TRBJ2-7; V: TRBV20-1; size: once; D: .
CDR3: CAWRDESRRGSPLHF; J: TRBJ1-6; V: TRBV30; size: .; D: .